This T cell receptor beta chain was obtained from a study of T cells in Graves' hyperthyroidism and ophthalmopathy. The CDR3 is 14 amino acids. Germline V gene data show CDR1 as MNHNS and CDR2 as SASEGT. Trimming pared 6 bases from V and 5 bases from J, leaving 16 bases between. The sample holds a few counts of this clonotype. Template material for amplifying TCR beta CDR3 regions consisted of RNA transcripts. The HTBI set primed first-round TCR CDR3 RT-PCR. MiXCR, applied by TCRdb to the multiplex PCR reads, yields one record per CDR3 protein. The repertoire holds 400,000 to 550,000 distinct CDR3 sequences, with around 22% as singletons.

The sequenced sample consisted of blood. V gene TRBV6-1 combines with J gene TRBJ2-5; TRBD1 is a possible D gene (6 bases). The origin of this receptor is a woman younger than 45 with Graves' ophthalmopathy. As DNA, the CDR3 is TGTGCCAGCAGGGAACAGGGATCGGGGGAGACCCAGTACTTC. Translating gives CASREQGSGETQYF.